This TCR beta chain was profiled in a study of blood T cell repertoires in COVID-19. Whole-study context: From T cells, B-cell-depleted T cells, or PBMCs came the material, which was cDNA or gDNA.

Cohorts were based on clinical histories the participants reported. Two consecutive negative NP/OP PCR tests, clearance, or resolved symptoms defined Cohort 3 recovery. TCRdb's copy holds only in-frame clones and misses some; the assay was immunoSEQ multiplex PCR. In the table there are approximately 230,000 clones, around four fifths of which are singletons. The CDR3 contains 15 residues. Trimming took off 4 bases at V and 4 bases at J, with 14 bases between the two ends. CDR1 and CDR2 from the germline V gene are KGHDR and SFDVKD. This sequence joins TRBV24-1 and TRBJ2-3, with a tentative D call TRBD2 (6 bases). Sequenced sample: PBMCs or T cells enriched from blood (not recorded which). The receptor was derived from a man aged 35-49 years who had recovered from COVID-19. DNA for the CDR3: TGTGCCACCAGTGACCCGACTAGTGTGGCAGATACGCAGTATTTT. This codes for CATSDPTSVADTQYF.